The clone carrying this T cell receptor beta chain was observed once. Its antigen is unknown. The naive CD8 population came from CD45RO-negative cells selected for CCR7, without terminally differentiated effector memory CD45RA+ cells. The data originate from a study of shared clonotypes between healthy human individuals. Overall study findings and caveats: The represented genetic and exposure-history diversity was limited by the small number of donors.

V was trimmed by 5 bases and J by 2 bases, leaving 7 bases between them. The germline gives CDR1 SEHNR, CDR2 FQNEAQ (reference sequence). The CDR3 runs to 12 residues. Here immunoSEQ multiplex PCR was the method, and the copy in TCRdb shows in-frame clones only, minus some. The profile shows approximately 2,000,000 clones, 90% to 95% of them singletons. The receptor's source is a man between 18 and 35 years old in good health. Some clones in this sample may be carry-over from other donors' samples. The chain combines TRBV7-9 with TRBJ2-7; D is uncertain. Sequenced input: naive CD8+ T cells from PBMCs. This CDR3 reads CASSARAYEQYF. The CDR3 DNA reads as TGTGCCAGCAGCGCGAGAGCCTACGAGCAGTACTTC.